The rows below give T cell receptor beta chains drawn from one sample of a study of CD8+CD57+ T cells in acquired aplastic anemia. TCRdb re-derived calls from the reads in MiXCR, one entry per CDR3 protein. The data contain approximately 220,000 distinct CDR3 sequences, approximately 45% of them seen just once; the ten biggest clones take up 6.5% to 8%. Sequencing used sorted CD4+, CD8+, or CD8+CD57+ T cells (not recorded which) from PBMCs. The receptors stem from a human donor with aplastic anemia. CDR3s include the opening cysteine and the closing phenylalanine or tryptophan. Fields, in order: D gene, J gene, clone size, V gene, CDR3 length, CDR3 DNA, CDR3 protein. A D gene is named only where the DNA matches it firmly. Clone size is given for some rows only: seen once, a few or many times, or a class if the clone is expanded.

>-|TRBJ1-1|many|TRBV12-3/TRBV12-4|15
TGTGCCAGCAACCTCGGACAGACAGAGAACACTGAAGCTTTCTTT
CASNLGQTENTEAFF
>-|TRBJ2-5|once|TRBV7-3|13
TGTGCCAGCAGAAGAGGACCTCAAGAGACCCAGTACTTC
CASRRGPQETQYF
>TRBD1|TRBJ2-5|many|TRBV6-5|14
TGTGCCGTGGGGACAGGGGAGTACCAAGAGACCCAGTACTTC
CAVGTGEYQETQYF
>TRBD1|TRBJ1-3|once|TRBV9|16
TGTGCCAGCAGCATCCCAAAGGGACAGGGCCTTAACACCATATATTTT
CASSIPKGQGLNTIYF
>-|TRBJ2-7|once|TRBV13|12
TGTGCCAGCAGAAGAAGCTACGGCGAGCAGTACTTC
CASRRSYGEQYF
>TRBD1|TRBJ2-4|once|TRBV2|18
TGTGCCAGCAGTGAGTTTCTGAGACAGGGGTTAGCCAAAAACATTCAGTACTTC
CASSEFLRQGLAKNIQYF
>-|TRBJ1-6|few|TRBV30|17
TGTGCCTGGAGTGGACCACCGGACCGGGGCCGCAATTCACCCCTCCACTTT
CAWSGPPDRGRNSPLHF
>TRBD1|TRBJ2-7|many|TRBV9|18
TGTGCCAGCAGCCCCACATCTGCCCGGACAGGGGGTACCCACGAGCAGTACTTC
CASSPTSARTGGTHEQYF
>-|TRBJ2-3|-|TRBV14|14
TGTGCCAGCAGCCACCAACGTCACACAGATACGCAGTATTTT
CASSHQRHTDTQYF
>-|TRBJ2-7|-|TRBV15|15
TGTGCCACCAGCAGGGGGGACTCGTCTACTGACGAGCAGTACTTC
CATSRGDSSTDEQYF
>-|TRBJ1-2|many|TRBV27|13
TGTGCCAGCAGTGAGGGGGACAACTATGGCTACACCTTC
CASSEGDNYGYTF
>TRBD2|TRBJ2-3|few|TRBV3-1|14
TGTGCCAGCAGCCCTAGCGGGCGGTCTGCCACGCAGTATTTT
CASSPSGRSATQYF
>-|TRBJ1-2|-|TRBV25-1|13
TGTGCCAGCAAAGGGGGACCGAGCTATGGCTACACCTTC
CASKGGPSYGYTF
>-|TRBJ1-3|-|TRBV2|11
TGTGCCAGCAGCCGCCAGGGGACCATATATTTT
CASSRQGTIYF
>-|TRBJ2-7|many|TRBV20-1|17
TGCAGTGCTAGAGCGAGTGGGAGGGAGGGACACGGATACGAGCAGTACTTC
CSARASGREGHGYEQYF
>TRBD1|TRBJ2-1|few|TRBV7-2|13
TGTGCCAGCAGTCCCCGGGACAGAGGTGAGCAGTTCTTC
CASSPRDRGEQFF
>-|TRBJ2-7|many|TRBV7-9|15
TGTGCCAGCAGCTTAGTTGGAGCGAGAACCTACGAGCAGTACTTC
CASSLVGARTYEQYF
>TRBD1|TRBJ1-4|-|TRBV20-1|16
TGCAGTGCTAGGGGGACAGGGGGCGCGTCTGGTGAAAAACTGTTTTTT
CSARGTGGASGEKLFF
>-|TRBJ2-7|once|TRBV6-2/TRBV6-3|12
TGTGCCAGCAGCTACGGGGAATACGAGCAGTACTTC
CASSYGEYEQYF
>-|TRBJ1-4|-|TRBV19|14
TGTGCCAGTAATCCCCCAGGTCTAAATGAAAAACTGTTTTTT
CASNPPGLNEKLFF
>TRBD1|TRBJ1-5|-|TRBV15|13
TGTGCCACCAGCAGAGGGACGGAGGGGGCTGAGCATTTT
CATSRGTEGAEHF
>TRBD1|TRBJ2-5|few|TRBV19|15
TGTGCCAGTAGTATAGGGGACAGGGGCGGCGAGACCCAGTACTTC
CASSIGDRGGETQYF
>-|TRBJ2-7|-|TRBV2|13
TGTGCCAGCAGTTTAGGGGCTGGGCGGCCCTCTTACTTC
CASSLGAGRPSYF
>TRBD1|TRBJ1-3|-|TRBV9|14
TGTGCCAGCAACCCGGGACAGACTGGAAACACCATATATTTT
CASNPGQTGNTIYF
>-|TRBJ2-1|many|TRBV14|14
TGTGCCAGCAGCCAAGTGGAGCTAGCTGATGAGCAGTTCTTC
CASSQVELADEQFF
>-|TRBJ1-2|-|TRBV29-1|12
TGCAGCGTTGTTGAACAGGGCTATGGCTACACCTTC
CSVVEQGYGYTF
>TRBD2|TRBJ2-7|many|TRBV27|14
TGTGCCAGCAGTGGTAGCGGGAGGGCCTACGAGCAGTACTTC
CASSGSGRAYEQYF